A single sample is the source of the 15 T cell receptor beta chains below, sequenced in a study of cytomegalovirus exposure and HLA in healthy donors. Primers included in the PCR were 60 Vbeta and 13 Jbeta primers. Clones were read by immunoSEQ multiplex PCR, and TCRdb kept only the in-frame ones, dropping some. The sample consists of around 110,000 clones, around 10% of them appearing once. Source material: PBMCs. The receptor source for this set is a man younger than 45 in good health and CMV-seronegative.

CDR3 sequence: CASSQDFAETNTEAFF. CDR3 nucleotide sequence: TGCGCCAGCAGCCAAGATTTTGCGGAGACGAACACTGAAGCTTTCTTT. This rearrangement joins TRBV4-3 to TRBJ1-1, with D unclear. CDR1 LGHNA and CDR2 YSLEER come from the germline V gene. The CDR3 extends over 16 amino acids. The V gene lost 0 bases and the J gene lost 1 base, with 12 bases spanning the gap.

This clone was observed a few times. V is TRBV7-9 and J is TRBJ2-1; possibly TRBD1 for D (6 bases). V lost 3 bases and J lost 0, with 15 bases in between. The CDR3 loop spans 17 amino acids. CDR1 SEHNR and CDR2 FQNEAQ come from the germline V gene (reference sequence). CDR3: CASSLVGGRGSYNEQFF. CDR3 DNA sequence: TGTGCCAGCAGCTTGGTAGGCGGCAGGGGCTCCTACAATGAGCAGTTCTTC.

This clone was detected only a few times. J is TRBJ1-4 and V is TRBV27; no definite D call. The CDR3 runs to 12 residues. The germline V gene has CDR1 MNHEY and CDR2 SMNVEV (reference sequence). The V end lost 3 bases, the J end lost 10 bases, and 9 bases lay between the germline ends. CDR3 bases: TGTGCCAGCAGTTTGTACCGAGGAAAACTGTTTTTT. Translating gives CASSLYRGKLFF.

Only a few counts were recorded for this clone. The chain couples TRBV7-2 to TRBJ2-2; 9 bases agree with TRBD2. This CDR3 has 16 amino acids. V dropped 5 bases and J dropped 0; count of bases not matched to a gene: 4. The germline V gene has CDR1 SGHTA and CDR2 FQGNSA. This CDR3 is CASSPPSGANTGELFF. In DNA form, the CDR3 reads TGTGCCAGCAGCCCGCCTAGCGGGGCGAACACCGGGGAGCTGTTTTTT.

This clone showed up just once. V and J are TRBV11-2 and TRBJ2-7, with a possible D match to TRBD2 (5 bases). Per the germline V gene, CDR1 is SGHAT and CDR2 is FQNNGV. The CDR3 has 14 amino acids. V lost 3 bases and J 5 bases, leaving 14 bases between the germline ends. CDR3 sequence (DNA): TGTGCCAGCAGCTTGCTGGGGAGAGGAGACGAGCAGTACTTC. It specifies CASSLLGRGDEQYF.

The chain carries TRBV28 and TRBJ2-6; D is uncertain. The CDR3 loop spans 15 amino acids. Germline CDR1 MDHEN, CDR2 SYDVKM. The V end lost 0 bases, the J end lost 5 bases, and 8 bases lay between the germline ends. For the CDR3, the DNA is TGTGCCAGCAGTTTATGGTCGTCTCGGGCCAACGTCCTGACTTTC. Translation gives CASSLWSSRANVLTF. Together with reference TRBV28 and TRBJ2-6, the CDR3 gives the full variable domain: DVKVTQSSRYLVKRTGEKVFLECVQDMDHENMFWYRQDPGLGLRLIYFSYDVKMKEKGDIPEGYSVSREKKERFSLILESASTNQTSMYLCASSLWSSRANVLTFGAGSRLTVL.

In this sample, this clone turned up a few times. J is TRBJ1-4 and V is TRBV11-2; 7 bases map to TRBD1. CDR1 SGHAT and CDR2 FQNNGV come from the germline V gene. CDR3 length: 15 residues. Unmatched junction bases numbered 8, after V lost 4 bases and J lost 6 bases. CDR3 loop: CASSSRRGPYEKLFF. The DNA for the CDR3 is TGTGCCAGCAGCTCGCGAAGGGGGCCCTATGAAAAACTGTTTTTT.

This clone was found a few times. The V call is TRBV4-3, the J call TRBJ2-7; 7 bases line up with TRBD1. The V gene's germline CDR1 is LGHNA and CDR2 YSLEER. This CDR3 contains 15 residues. J lost 3 bases, V lost 2 bases, and 7 bases had no gene match. CDR3 nucleotide sequence: TGCGCCAGCAGCCAACGACCCACAGGGGACTACGAGCAGTACTTC. It specifies CASSQRPTGDYEQYF.

This chain uses TRBV7-9 with TRBJ1-6, with D possibly TRBD1 on 5 matching bases. The CDR3 is 13 amino acids. CDR1 and CDR2 from the germline V gene are SEHNR and FQNEAQ (reference sequence). The ends were cut back, 6 bases at V and 10 bases at J, with 13 bases in the middle. CDR3 coding DNA: TGTGCCAGCAGGGGGACGGGGGGATCACCCCTCCACTTT. Amino acids: CASRGTGGSPLHF. Combining the CDR3 with reference TRBV7-9 and TRBJ1-6 gives the whole variable domain DTGVSQNPRHKITKRGQNVTFRCDPISEHNRLYWYRQTLGQGPEFLTYFQNEAQLEKSRLLSDRFSAERPKGSFSTLEIQRTEQGDSAMYLCASRGTGGSPLHFGNGTRLTVT.

This clone was seen only a few times. Other DNA sequences in the same sample also yield this CDR3. V is TRBV5-6 and J is TRBJ2-7; no clear D. Trimming left V 1 base short and J 2 bases short, with 13 bases between. This CDR3 has 15 amino acids. The V gene's germline CDR1 is SGHDT and CDR2 YYEEEE. In nucleotides, the CDR3 is TGTGCCAGCAGCTTGCTGAGATCACCCGCCTACGAGCAGTACTTC. Amino acids: CASSLLRSPAYEQYF.

This clone appeared a single time. The chain joins TRBV18 to TRBJ2-7; 10 bases fit TRBD1. This CDR3 is 15 amino acids long. Germline values: CDR1 KGHSH, CDR2 LQKENI. With 4 bases clipped from V and 2 bases from J, the junction kept 5 bases outside the gene matches. The CDR3 region is CASSLGQGVTYEQYF. As DNA, the CDR3 is TGTGCCAGCTCACTCGGACAGGGGGTTACCTACGAGCAGTACTTC.

The rearrangement uses TRBV7-9 and TRBJ2-5; 9 bases line up with TRBD2. The J call is in doubt because the DNA end fits TRBJ2-7 better. Germline V gives CDR1 SEHNR, CDR2 FQNEAQ (reference sequence). The CDR3 spans 18 residues. The CDR3 here is CASSLERTSGRGAYEQYF. The CDR3 coding sequence is TGTGCCAGCAGCTTAGAAAGAACTAGCGGGCGTGGGGCCTACGAGCAGTACTTC.

The chain links TRBV7-6 to TRBJ1-3, with D possibly being TRBD1 (5 bases). V was pared by 1 base and J by 0 bases, with 16 bases between. The germline V gene encodes CDR1 SGHVS and CDR2 FNYEAQ. The CDR3 is 18 amino acids. The CDR3 DNA reads TGTGCCAGCAGCTTAGTAGACAGATTGATGACCTCTGGAAACACCATATATTTT. Translated: CASSLVDRLMTSGNTIYF. The whole variable domain, remainder taken from reference TRBV7-6 and TRBJ1-3, is GAGVSQSPRYKVTKRGQDVALRCDPISGHVSLYWYRQALGQGPEFLTYFNYEAQQDKSGLPNDRFSAERPEGSISTLTIQRTEQRDSAMYRCASSLVDRLMTSGNTIYFGEGSWLTVV.

The genes are TRBV2 and TRBJ1-1, with no clear D. Germline CDR1 SNHLY, CDR2 FYNNEI. V shed 5 bases and J shed 1 base, with 8 bases lying between them. The CDR3 length is 13 residues. The CDR3 is CASSLNRNTEAFF. CDR3 nucleotide sequence: TGTGCCAGCAGTCTCAACAGGAACACTGAAGCTTTCTTT.

The sample holds a few counts of this clone. The chain employs TRBV10-3 and TRBJ2-1; D is ambiguous. The CDR3 is 12 amino acids. Trimming shortened V by 7 bases and J by 7 bases, and 11 bases separated the two germline ends. CDR1 ENHRY and CDR2 SYGVKD come from the germline V gene. The CDR3 coding sequence is TGTGCCATCAAGAGCCCCTGGAATGAGCAGTTCTTC. Its translation: CAIKSPWNEQFF.